This entry lists 11 T cell receptor beta chains sequenced from one sample in a study of T cell responses to AZD1222 COVID-19 vaccine. Method: immunoSEQ multiplex PCR; TCRdb's copy keeps in-frame clones and lacks some. The table has about 120,000 clones, approximately 84% seen once. This specimen was peripheral blood, taken on day 0 of AZD1222 vaccination. Every receptor here comes from an adult in good health.

This clone turned up a few times. The chain recombines TRBV24-1 with TRBJ2-2; TRBD2 agrees at 7 bases. The germline V gene has CDR1 KGHDR and CDR2 SFDVKD. This CDR3 has 13 residues. The junction had 5 bases not matched to a gene; V was cut back by 7 bases and J by 7 bases. As DNA, the CDR3 is TGTGCCACCAGGCTAGCGGAGTTCGGGGAGCTGTTTTTT. Protein sequence: CATRLAEFGELFF.

J is TRBJ1-5 and V is TRBV7-9; D perhaps matches TRBD1 (6 bases). CDR1 SEHNR and CDR2 FQNEAQ come from the germline V gene (reference sequence). The V gene lost 1 base and the J gene lost 7 bases, with 17 bases spanning the gap. The CDR3 sequence is 16 residues long. CDR3 DNA: TGTGCCAGCAGCTTAGGGGCGAGGGGGGTAGGGCAGCCCCAGCATTTT. This sequence encodes CASSLGARGVGQPQHF. Using reference TRBV7-9 and TRBJ1-5 for the parts outside the CDR3, the full variable domain is DTGVSQNPRHKITKRGQNVTFRCDPISEHNRLYWYRQTLGQGPEFLTYFQNEAQLEKSRLLSDRFSAERPKGSFSTLEIQRTEQGDSAMYLCASSLGARGVGQPQHFGDGTRLSIL.

This clone has only a few counts. The rearrangement links TRBV7-9 to TRBJ2-6, with no clear D. Germline CDR1 SEHNR, CDR2 FQNEAQ (reference sequence). The V end was cut by 11 bases, the J end by 0 bases, with 11 bases between. This CDR3 is built from 14 residues. CDR3 amino acids: CAGHTDSGANVLTF. As DNA, the CDR3 is TGTGCCGGTCATACGGACTCTGGGGCCAACGTCCTGACTTTC.

The V call is TRBV28, the J call TRBJ1-2; D unclear. The CDR3 is 14 residues long. V lost 3 bases and J 3 bases, leaving 11 bases between the germline ends. CDR1 and CDR2 from the germline V gene are MDHEN and SYDVKM. In DNA form, the CDR3 reads TGTGCCAGCAGTTTCATTGACGGATACTATGGCTACACCTTC. The encoded protein is CASSFIDGYYGYTF.

The chain carries TRBV28 and TRBJ1-1; TRBD1 might be the D (6 bases). V dropped 4 bases and J dropped 4 bases, with 13 bases sitting between them. This CDR3 comprises 14 residues. CDR1 MDHEN and CDR2 SYDVKM come from the germline V gene. CDR3 residues: CASSWQGRPTEAFF. For the CDR3, the DNA is TGTGCCAGCAGTTGGCAGGGGCGCCCCACTGAAGCTTTCTTT.

This clone was seen a few times. The chain combines TRBV10-1 with TRBJ2-7; TRBD2 matches 7 bases. Germline V gene sequence: CDR1 WNHNN, CDR2 SYGVQD (reference sequence). This CDR3 comprises 16 residues. After removal of 4 bases from V and 5 bases from J, the junction contained 14 bases not matched to a gene. The CDR3 DNA sequence: TGCGCCAGCAGTGCCCAACGGGGAGGGGAATTCCACGAGCAGTACTTC. This translates into CASSAQRGGEFHEQYF.

This clone has more than one count but fewer than ten. The V call is TRBV6-1, the J call TRBJ2-7, with D unclear. Trimming took off 1 base at V and 5 bases at J, with 12 bases between the two ends. Germline V gene data show CDR1 as MNHNS and CDR2 as SASEGT. This CDR3 has 14 residues. The CDR3 protein is CASSEVIRVDEQYF. CDR3 coding DNA: TGTGCCAGCAGTGAAGTTATTCGAGTTGACGAGCAGTACTTC.

The chain joins TRBV6-2 or TRBV6-3 to TRBJ1-2; perhaps TRBD1 as D (6 bases). The CDR3 length is 15 residues. CDR1 is MNHEY and CDR2 is SVGEGT in the germline V gene. V dropped 0 bases and J dropped 1 base, with 9 bases sitting between them. The DNA of the CDR3 is TGTGCCAGCAGTTACTCGCCAGGGGATAACTATGGCTACACCTTC. The encoded protein is CASSYSPGDNYGYTF.

The chain uses TRBV7-2 and TRBJ2-2; 9 bases fit TRBD1. V lost 4 bases to trimming and J lost 8 bases; unmatched junction nucleotides: 5. The CDR3 totals 14 residues. CDR1 and CDR2 from the germline V gene are SGHTA and FQGNSA. The CDR3 DNA follows: TGTGCCAGCAGCTACGGACAGGGGATGGGGGAGCTGTTTTTT. Translation gives CASSYGQGMGELFF.

The chain has TRBV6-5 and TRBJ2-7; TRBD1 agrees at 7 bases. The CDR3 is made up of 14 amino acids. V was clipped by 2 bases and J by 3 bases; unmatched bases: 4. CDR1 is MNHEY, CDR2 SVGAGI, per germline. The CDR3 loop reads CASSYRDRLYEQYF. As DNA, the CDR3 is TGTGCCAGCAGTTACAGGGACAGACTCTACGAGCAGTACTTC.

This chain links TRBV6-5 with TRBJ1-3, with D maybe TRBD1 (6 bases). The CDR3 totals 15 residues. Germline lookup yields CDR1 MNHEY and CDR2 SVGAGI. V lost 6 bases and J 0 bases, leaving 12 bases between the germline ends. The CDR3 DNA reads TGTGCCAGCAGGCCCAGGGGACGCTCTGGAAACACCATATATTTT. Translation: CASRPRGRSGNTIYF.